At least ten counts were recorded for the clone carrying this T cell receptor (beta chain). This sample is drawn from a study of blood T cells in healthy people across ages. Overall study: Template switching recovered approximately one barcoded beta molecule for every two T cells.

With a J-beta primer mix and a sample-barcoded 5' primer, a second PCR ran about 7 to 12 cycles. MiXCR, applied by TCRdb to the 5' RACE reads, yields one record per CDR3 protein. The sample has 2 million or so distinct CDR3 sequences; less than 50% are singletons. The CDR3 has 15 amino acids. V shed 4 bases, J shed 3 bases, and the junction held 8 bases outside the gene matches. The germline V gene has CDR1 LGHNA and CDR2 YNFKEQ. The sequence was collected from a woman aged 40 to 50 in good health. Sequences were obtained from blood. The chain links TRBV4-2 to TRBJ2-5; 7 nucleotides agree with TRBD1. CDR3 sequence reads: CASSPEGQPKETQYF. The CDR3 DNA is TGTGCCAGCAGCCCCGAGGGACAGCCGAAAGAGACCCAGTACTTC.